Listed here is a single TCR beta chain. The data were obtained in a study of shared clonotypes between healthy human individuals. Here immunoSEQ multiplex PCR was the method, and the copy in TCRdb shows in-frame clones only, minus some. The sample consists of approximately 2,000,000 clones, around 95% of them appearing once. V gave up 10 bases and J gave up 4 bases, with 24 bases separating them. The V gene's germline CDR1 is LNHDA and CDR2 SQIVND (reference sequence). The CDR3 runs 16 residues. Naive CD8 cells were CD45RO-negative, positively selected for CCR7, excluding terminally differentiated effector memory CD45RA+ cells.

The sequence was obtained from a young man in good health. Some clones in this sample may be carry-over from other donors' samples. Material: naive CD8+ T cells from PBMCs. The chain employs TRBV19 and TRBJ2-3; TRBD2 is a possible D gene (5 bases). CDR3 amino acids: CATSPDKVIGADTQYF. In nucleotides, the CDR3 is TGTGCCACAAGTCCAGACAAGGTAATCGGGGCAGATACGCAGTATTTT.